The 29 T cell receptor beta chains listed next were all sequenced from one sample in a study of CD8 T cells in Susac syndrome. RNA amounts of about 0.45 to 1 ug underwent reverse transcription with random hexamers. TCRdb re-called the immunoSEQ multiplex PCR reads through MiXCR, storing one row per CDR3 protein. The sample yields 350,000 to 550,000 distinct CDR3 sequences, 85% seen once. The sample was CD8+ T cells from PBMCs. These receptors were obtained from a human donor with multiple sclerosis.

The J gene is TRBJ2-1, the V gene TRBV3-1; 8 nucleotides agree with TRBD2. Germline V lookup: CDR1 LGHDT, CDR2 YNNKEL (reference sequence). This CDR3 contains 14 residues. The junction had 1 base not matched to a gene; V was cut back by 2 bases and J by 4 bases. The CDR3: CASSQTSGYNEQFF. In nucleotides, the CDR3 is TGTGCCAGCAGCCAAACTAGCGGTTACAATGAGCAGTTCTTC.

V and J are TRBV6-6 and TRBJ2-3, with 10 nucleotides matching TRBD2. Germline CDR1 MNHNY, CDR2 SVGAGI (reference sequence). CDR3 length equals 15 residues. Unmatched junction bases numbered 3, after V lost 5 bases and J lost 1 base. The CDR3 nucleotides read TGTGCCAGCAGTATAGCGGGGGGAGGCACAGATACGCAGTATTTT. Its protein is CASSIAGGGTDTQYF.

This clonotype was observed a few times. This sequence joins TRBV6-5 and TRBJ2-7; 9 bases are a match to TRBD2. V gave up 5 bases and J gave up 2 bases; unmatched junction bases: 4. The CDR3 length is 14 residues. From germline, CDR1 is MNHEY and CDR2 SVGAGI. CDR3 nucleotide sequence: TGTGCCAGCAGTCAGGGCGGGGGGGCCTACGAGCAGTACTTC. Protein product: CASSQGGGAYEQYF.

In DNA, the CDR3 is TGTGCCATCAGTGAGTCAAGGGGGGGGCAAAGCACAGATACGCAGTATTTT. This codes for CAISESRGGQSTDTQYF. The chain carries TRBV10-3 and TRBJ2-3; the D gene is possibly TRBD2 (7 bases). Germline CDR1 reads ENHRY; CDR2 reads SYGVKD. This CDR3 is 17 amino acids long. V was trimmed by 0 bases and J by 0 bases, leaving 13 bases between them.

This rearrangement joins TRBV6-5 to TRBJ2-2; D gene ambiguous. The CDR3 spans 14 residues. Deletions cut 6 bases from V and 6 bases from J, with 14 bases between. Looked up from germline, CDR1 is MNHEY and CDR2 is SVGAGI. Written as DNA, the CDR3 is TGTGCCAGCAGCCAATCTCCTCTTTCCGGGGAGCTGTTTTTT. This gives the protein CASSQSPLSGELFF.

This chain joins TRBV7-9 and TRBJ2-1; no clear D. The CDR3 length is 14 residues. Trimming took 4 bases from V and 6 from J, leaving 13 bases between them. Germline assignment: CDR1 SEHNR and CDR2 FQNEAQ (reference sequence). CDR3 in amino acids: CASSSPFRPNEQFF. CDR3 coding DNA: TGTGCCAGCAGCTCACCCTTCCGCCCCAATGAGCAGTTCTTC.

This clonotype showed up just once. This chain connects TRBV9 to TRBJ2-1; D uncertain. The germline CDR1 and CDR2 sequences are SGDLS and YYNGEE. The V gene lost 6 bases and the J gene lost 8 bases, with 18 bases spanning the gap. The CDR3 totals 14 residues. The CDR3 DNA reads TGTGCCAGCACCCTCGGAGACTTAACACATGAGCAGTTCTTC. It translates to CASTLGDLTHEQFF.

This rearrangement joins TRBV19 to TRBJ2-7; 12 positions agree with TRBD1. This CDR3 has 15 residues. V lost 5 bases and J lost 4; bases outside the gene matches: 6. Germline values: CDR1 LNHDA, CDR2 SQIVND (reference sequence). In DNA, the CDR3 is TGTGCCAGTAGTCTTGGGACAGGGGGCCCATACGAGCAGTACTTC. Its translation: CASSLGTGGPYEQYF.

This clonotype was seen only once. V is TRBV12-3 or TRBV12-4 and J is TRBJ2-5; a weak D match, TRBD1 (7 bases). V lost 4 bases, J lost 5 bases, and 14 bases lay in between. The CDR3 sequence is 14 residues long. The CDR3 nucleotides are TGTGCCAGCAGTTCCCAGGGGGGAACGGAGACCCAGTACTTC. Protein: CASSSQGGTETQYF.

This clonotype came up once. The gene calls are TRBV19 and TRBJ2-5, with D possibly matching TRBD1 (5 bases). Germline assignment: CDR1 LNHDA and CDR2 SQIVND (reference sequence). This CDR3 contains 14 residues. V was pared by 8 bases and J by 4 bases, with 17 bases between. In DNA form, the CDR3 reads TGTGCCAGTCACCAGCAGGGATTGGGAGAGACCCAGTACTTC. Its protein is CASHQQGLGETQYF.

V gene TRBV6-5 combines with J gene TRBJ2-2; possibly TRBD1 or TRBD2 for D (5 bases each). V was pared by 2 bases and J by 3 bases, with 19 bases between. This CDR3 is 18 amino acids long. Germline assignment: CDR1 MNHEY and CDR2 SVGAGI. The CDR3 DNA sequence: TGTGCCAGCAGTTACACCCCGGGGTCCTTGGGGGACACCGGGGAGCTGTTTTTT. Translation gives CASSYTPGSLGDTGELFF.

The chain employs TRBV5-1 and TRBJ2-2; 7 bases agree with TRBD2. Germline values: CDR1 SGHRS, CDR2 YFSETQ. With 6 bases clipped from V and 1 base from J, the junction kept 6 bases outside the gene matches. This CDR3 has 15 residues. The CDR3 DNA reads TGCGCCAGCACCCCCGGGGGGATGAACACCGGGGAGCTGTTTTTT. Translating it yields CASTPGGMNTGELFF.

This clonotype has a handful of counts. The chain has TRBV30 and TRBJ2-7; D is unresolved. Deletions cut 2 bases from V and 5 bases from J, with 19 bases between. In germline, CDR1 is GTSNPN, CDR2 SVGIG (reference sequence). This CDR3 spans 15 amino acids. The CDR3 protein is CAWSLVATSLHEQYF. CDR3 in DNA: TGTGCCTGGAGTTTAGTGGCTACCTCGCTTCACGAGCAGTACTTC.

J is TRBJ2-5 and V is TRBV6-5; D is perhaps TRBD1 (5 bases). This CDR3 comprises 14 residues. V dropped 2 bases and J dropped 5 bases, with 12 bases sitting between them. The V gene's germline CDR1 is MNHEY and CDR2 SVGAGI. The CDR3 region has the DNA TGTGCCAGCAGTTACGCGACAGCTCTGGAGACCCAGTACTTC. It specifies CASSYATALETQYF.

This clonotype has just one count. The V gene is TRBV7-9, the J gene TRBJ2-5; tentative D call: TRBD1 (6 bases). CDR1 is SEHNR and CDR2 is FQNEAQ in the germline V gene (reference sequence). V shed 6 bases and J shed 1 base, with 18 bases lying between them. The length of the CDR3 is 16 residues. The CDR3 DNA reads TGTGCCAGCAGATCAACCGGGACACTTTTCCAAGAGACCCAGTACTTC. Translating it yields CASRSTGTLFQETQYF. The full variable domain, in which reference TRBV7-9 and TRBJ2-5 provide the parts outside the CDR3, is DTGVSQNPRHKITKRGQNVTFRCDPISEHNRLYWYRQTLGQGPEFLTYFQNEAQLEKSRLLSDRFSAERPKGSFSTLEIQRTEQGDSAMYLCASRSTGTLFQETQYFGPGTRLLVL.

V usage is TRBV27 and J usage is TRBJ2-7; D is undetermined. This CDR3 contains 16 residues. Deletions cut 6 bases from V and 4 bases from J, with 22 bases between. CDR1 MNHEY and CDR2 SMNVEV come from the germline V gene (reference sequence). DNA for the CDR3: TGTGCCAGCAGCCCCCTTATTTGGACGGTACTATACGAGCAGTACTTC. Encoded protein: CASSPLIWTVLYEQYF.

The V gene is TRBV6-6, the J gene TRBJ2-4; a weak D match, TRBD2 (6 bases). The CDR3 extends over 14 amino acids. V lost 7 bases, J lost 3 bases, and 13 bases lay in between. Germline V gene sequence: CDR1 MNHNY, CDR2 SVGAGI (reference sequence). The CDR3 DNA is TGTGCCAGCATGGGGGGAGCCAACAAAAACATTCAGTACTTC. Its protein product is CASMGGANKNIQYF.

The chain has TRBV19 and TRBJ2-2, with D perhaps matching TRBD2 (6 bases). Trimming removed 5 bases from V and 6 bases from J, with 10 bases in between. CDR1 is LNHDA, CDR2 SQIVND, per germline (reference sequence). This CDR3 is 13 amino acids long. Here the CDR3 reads CASSSGTAGELFF. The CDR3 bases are TGTGCCAGTAGTTCCGGGACTGCCGGGGAGCTGTTTTTT.

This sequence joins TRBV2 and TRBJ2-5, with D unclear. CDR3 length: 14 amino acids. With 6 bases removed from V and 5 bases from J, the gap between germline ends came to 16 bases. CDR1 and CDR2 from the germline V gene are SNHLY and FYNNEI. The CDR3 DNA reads TGTGCCAGCAGGTGGCCTCGGTTTCGGGAGACCCAGTACTTC. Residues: CASRWPRFRETQYF.

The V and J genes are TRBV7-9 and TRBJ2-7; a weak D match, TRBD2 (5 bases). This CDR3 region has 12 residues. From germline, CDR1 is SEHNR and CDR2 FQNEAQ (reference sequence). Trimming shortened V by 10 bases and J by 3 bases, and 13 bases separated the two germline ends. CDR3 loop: CATAYGGYEQYF. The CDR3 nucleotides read TGTGCCACAGCATACGGAGGCTACGAGCAGTACTTC.

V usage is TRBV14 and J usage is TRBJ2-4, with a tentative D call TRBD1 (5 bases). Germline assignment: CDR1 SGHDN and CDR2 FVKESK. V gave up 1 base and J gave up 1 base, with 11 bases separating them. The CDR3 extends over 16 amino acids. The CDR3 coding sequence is TGTGCCAGCAGCCAAGTCTTGGACAAGGCCAAAAACATTCAGTACTTC. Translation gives CASSQVLDKAKNIQYF.

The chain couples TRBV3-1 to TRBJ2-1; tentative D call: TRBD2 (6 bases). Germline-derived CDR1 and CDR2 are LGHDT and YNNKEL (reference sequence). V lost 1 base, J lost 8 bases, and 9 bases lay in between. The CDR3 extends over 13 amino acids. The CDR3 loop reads CASSQVGLDEQFF. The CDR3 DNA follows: TGTGCCAGCAGCCAAGTGGGACTGGATGAGCAGTTCTTC.

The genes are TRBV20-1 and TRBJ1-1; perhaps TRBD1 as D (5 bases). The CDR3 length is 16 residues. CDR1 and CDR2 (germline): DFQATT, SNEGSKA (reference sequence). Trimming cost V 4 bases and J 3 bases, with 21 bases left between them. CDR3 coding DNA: TGCAGTGCTAAAGCAGGGTCTCCCCTTACCTACACTGAAGCTTTCTTT. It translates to CSAKAGSPLTYTEAFF.

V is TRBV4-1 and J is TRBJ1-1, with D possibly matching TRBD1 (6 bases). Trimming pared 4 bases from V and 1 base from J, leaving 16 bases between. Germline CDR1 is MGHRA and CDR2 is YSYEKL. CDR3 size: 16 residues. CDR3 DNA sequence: TGCGCCAGCAGCCTTCGCCCCAGGGGTGGGAACACTGAAGCTTTCTTT. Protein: CASSLRPRGGNTEAFF.

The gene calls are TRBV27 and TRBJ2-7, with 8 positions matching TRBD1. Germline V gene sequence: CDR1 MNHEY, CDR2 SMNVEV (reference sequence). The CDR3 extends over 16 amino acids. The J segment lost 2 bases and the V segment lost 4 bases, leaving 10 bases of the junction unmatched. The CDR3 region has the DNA TGTGCCAGCAGTTCTGTCTCCGGGACAGGTCCCTACGAGCAGTACTTC. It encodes CASSSVSGTGPYEQYF.

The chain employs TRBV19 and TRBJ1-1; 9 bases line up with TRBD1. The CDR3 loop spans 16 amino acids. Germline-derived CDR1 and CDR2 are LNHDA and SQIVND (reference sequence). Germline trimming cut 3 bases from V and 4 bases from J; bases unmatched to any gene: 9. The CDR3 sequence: CASSIGGDRVPTEAFF. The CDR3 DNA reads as TGTGCCAGTAGTATTGGTGGGGACAGGGTCCCCACTGAAGCTTTCTTT.

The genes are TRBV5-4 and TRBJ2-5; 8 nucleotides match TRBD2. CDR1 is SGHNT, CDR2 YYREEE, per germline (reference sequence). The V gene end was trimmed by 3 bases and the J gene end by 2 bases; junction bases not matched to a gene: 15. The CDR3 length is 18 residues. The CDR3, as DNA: TGTGCCAGCAGCTCGGGGGCTAGCGGGCCAATCGTACAAGAGACCCAGTACTTC. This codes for CASSSGASGPIVQETQYF.

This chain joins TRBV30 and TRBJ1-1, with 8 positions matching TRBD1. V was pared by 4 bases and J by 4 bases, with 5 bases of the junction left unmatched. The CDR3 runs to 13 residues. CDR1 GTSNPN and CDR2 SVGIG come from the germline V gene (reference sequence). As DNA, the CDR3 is TGTGCCTGGAAGCCTACAGGGGGCACTGAAGCTTTCTTT. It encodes CAWKPTGGTEAFF.

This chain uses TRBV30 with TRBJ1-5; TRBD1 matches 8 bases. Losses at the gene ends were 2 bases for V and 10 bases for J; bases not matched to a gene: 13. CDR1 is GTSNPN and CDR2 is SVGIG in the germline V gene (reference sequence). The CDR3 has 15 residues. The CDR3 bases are TGTGCCTGGAGTCCGAAGACAGGGGCTTTAGGACCCCAGCATTTT. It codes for CAWSPKTGALGPQHF. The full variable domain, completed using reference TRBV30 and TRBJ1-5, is SQTIHQWPATLVQPVGSPLSLECTVEGTSNPNLYWYRQAAGRGLQLLFYSVGIGQISSEVPQNLSASRPQDRQFILSSKKLLLSDSGFYLCAWSPKTGALGPQHFGDGTRLSIL.